Listed below are T cell receptor beta chains from one sample, sequenced in a study of graft-versus-host responses after intestinal transplantation. These TCRs are of unknown antigen specificity. The assay was immunoSEQ multiplex PCR, and TCRdb's table has in-frame clones only and misses some. The table shows around 96,000 clones, with 92% occurring only once. The sequencing used unstimulated CD4+ T cells sorted from spleen or lymph node cells, collected before intestinal transplant. These receptors were taken from a human donor who received an intestinal transplant. CDR3s include the opening cysteine and the closing phenylalanine or tryptophan. Each record gives: V gene, J gene, CDR3 length, D gene, CDR3 protein. The D gene is left open where the match is weak.

V: TRBV19; J: TRBJ2-3; length: 15; D: -; CDR3: CASSIVGGRTDTQYF
V: TRBV2; J: TRBJ1-3; length: 15; D: -; CDR3: CASSDEGVPGNTIYF
V: TRBV15; J: TRBJ1-3; length: 19; D: TRBD1; CDR3: CATSRDLGTGTVSGNTIYF
V: TRBV27; J: TRBJ1-5; length: 13; D: -; CDR3: CASRKNRVSPQHF
V: TRBV30; J: TRBJ2-7; length: 14; D: -; CDR3: CAWSGPGLNYEQYF
V: TRBV7-2; J: TRBJ1-1; length: 14; D: TRBD1; CDR3: CASSSNTGALEAFF
V: TRBV6-4; J: TRBJ2-1; length: 20; D: TRBD2; CDR3: CASSDSSGLAGIHSYNEQFF
V: TRBV7-3; J: TRBJ2-3; length: 14; D: -; CDR3: CASSPRTNTDTQYF
V: TRBV6-1; J: TRBJ2-7; length: 14; D: TRBD2; CDR3: CASSDAGGPYEQYF
V: TRBV9; J: TRBJ2-3; length: 15; D: TRBD2; CDR3: CASSVVGLAADTQYF
V: TRBV28; J: TRBJ2-6; length: 16; D: TRBD1; CDR3: CASSHRGIAGANVLTF
V: TRBV6-1; J: TRBJ2-7; length: 15; D: TRBD1; CDR3: CASSVRTGSSYEQYF
V: TRBV15; J: TRBJ1-2; length: 17; D: TRBD1; CDR3: CATSRSGTGVLEYGYTF
V: TRBV9; J: TRBJ2-3; length: 16; D: TRBD2; CDR3: CASSVFSGGGTDTQYF
V: TRBV11-2; J: TRBJ1-6; length: 13; D: -; CDR3: CASSTGSWSPLHF
V: TRBV5-1; J: TRBJ2-7; length: 15; D: -; CDR3: CASSFRSTGSYEQYF
V: TRBV5-1; J: TRBJ2-1; length: 15; D: -; CDR3: CASSPLVGSGRSKFF
V: TRBV7-2; J: TRBJ1-2; length: 15; D: -; CDR3: CASSLVWDTGGGYTF
V: TRBV6-6; J: TRBJ2-1; length: 13; D: -; CDR3: CASSYEGGFEQFF
V: TRBV2; J: TRBJ1-6; length: 15; D: -; CDR3: CASSQSDWVVAPLHF
V: TRBV6-5; J: TRBJ1-3; length: 14; D: TRBD1; CDR3: CASSRGTGLNTIYF
V: TRBV19; J: TRBJ2-2; length: 16; D: -; CDR3: CASSTTGGLNTGELFF
V: TRBV5-1; J: TRBJ2-2; length: 16; D: -; CDR3: CASSLGVAGRTGELFF
V: TRBV6-5; J: TRBJ1-2; length: 13; D: TRBD1; CDR3: CASSETGVGGYTF
V: TRBV6-6; J: TRBJ1-3; length: 15; D: TRBD1; CDR3: CASTQTGRQGNTIYF
V: TRBV6-6; J: TRBJ1-2; length: 16; D: TRBD1; CDR3: CASSSTGEGGDYGYTF
V: TRBV4-1; J: TRBJ2-1; length: 14; D: -; CDR3: CASSQDDRGNEQFF
V: TRBV6-1; J: TRBJ2-7; length: 19; D: TRBD1; CDR3: CASSDLRVPGQGAKGEQYF
V: TRBV19; J: TRBJ1-2; length: 13; D: TRBD1; CDR3: CASTPTGYYGYTF
V: TRBV5-6; J: TRBJ2-1; length: 19; D: -; CDR3: CASSLPRGRPSESYNEQFF
V: TRBV29-1; J: TRBJ2-1; length: 16; D: -; CDR3: CSVEGGLGGSDNEQFF
V: TRBV29-1; J: TRBJ1-2; length: 13; D: TRBD1; CDR3: CSTSGTGEGGYTF
V: TRBV6-5; J: TRBJ2-7; length: 14; D: -; CDR3: CASSYSGRTYEQYF
V: TRBV6-5; J: TRBJ2-3; length: 14; D: -; CDR3: CASSYRDGTDTQYF
V: TRBV5-1; J: TRBJ2-1; length: 15; D: TRBD1; CDR3: CASSLSGTGVEGRFF
V: TRBV20-1; J: TRBJ1-1; length: 11; D: -; CDR3: CSALRPGKAFF
V: TRBV2; J: TRBJ1-1; length: 13; D: -; CDR3: CASPSEANTEAFF